Reported below is one TCR beta chain. Its antigen is still unknown. Clinical symptoms, serum thyroxine, TRAb, thyroid ultrasound and orbital computed tomography informed diagnoses. Germline loops: CDR1 SEHNR, CDR2 FQNEAQ (reference sequence). Deletions cut 3 bases from V and 10 bases from J, with 16 bases between. The CDR3 totals 15 residues. Researchers amplified the TCR beta CDR3 regions from RNA transcripts. First-round RT-PCR targeting the TCR CDR3 was performed with the HTBI primer set. From the multiplex PCR reads, TCRdb called clonotypes with MiXCR, one entry per CDR3 protein. Among approximately 640,000 distinct CDR3 sequences, nearly 45% were seen once, and the ten largest hold about 7.2%. This entry comes from a study of T cells in Graves' hyperthyroidism and ophthalmopathy. Regarding the study as a whole: Blood shared most expanded thyroid clonotypes above 0.001. Patients with ophthalmopathy were separated from those with stable hyperthyroidism by a 13 V-J model. Ophthalmopathy was predicted by the model a median of roughly 6 months ahead of onset.

The clonotype originates from an adult man with Graves' disease, either hyperthyroidism or ophthalmopathy (not recorded which). This chain joins TRBV7-9 and TRBJ1-6; TRBD1 might be the D (6 bases). The sample was peripheral blood or thyroid tissue (not recorded which). This CDR3 is CASSLLLAQGSPLHF. CDR3 nucleotide sequence: TGTGCCAGCAGCTTGCTACTAGCCCAGGGGTCACCCCTCCACTTT.